This T cell receptor beta chain was profiled in a study of T-cell reconstitution after alpha-beta-depleted transplantation in children (dated by TCRdb to 2016 to 2017). Notes on the research overall: Using TCR repertoire profiling, the study followed T-cell immune reconstitution in a quantitative way in children after TCRalphabeta/CD19-depleted allogeneic hematopoietic cell transplantation.

CDR1 and CDR2 are drawn from the germline V gene: SGHDT, YYEEEE. From cysteine to phenylalanine, the CDR3 is 13 amino acids long. This entry keeps only the CDR3 DNA: 39 bases, framed from base 1. Trimming removed 0 bases from V and 5 bases from J, leaving 9 bases between the germline ends. Concerning this clonotype itself: Its antigen is not yet known. No much larger clone exists at a distance of one base, and base qualities are not known.

Library creation used PCR. The run used an Illumina HiSeq 2500. TCR libraries were prepared with molecular barcoding, using unique molecular identifiers to normalize TCRbeta repertoire quantification. TCRdb applied fastp at Q25 and MiXCR to the public reads, then kept only in-frame beta chains. Entries are consolidated by CDR3 protein sequence, retaining the most common genes and DNA. In this sample the table shows roughly 200,000 distinct CDR3 sequences, more than 12% of which occur a single time. The ten top clones hold about 13% of the sample. The specimen comprised PBMCs from the stem cell graft donor, sampled from the stem cell graft. The source of this sequence is a human donor who donated a stem cell graft to a child with acute lymphoblastic leukemia. The sequence joins TRBV5-6 to TRBJ2-7, with the D gene not confidently named. The nucleotide sequence reads TGTGCCAGCAGCTTGGTCCAGGAGAACGAGCAGTACTTC. The translation is CASSLVQENEQYF.